The 17 T cell receptor beta chains presented below share a single source sample, sequenced in a study of T cells in Graves' hyperthyroidism and ophthalmopathy. There were TCR beta CDR3 regions amplified from RNA transcripts. The HTBI set primed first-round TCR CDR3 RT-PCR. MiXCR, applied by TCRdb to the multiplex PCR reads, yields one record per CDR3 protein. The sample records about 610,000 distinct CDR3 sequences, more than 15% being singletons. Sequencing was carried out using blood. These TCRs come from a woman aged 35 to 49 with Graves' ophthalmopathy.

This clonotype has more than one count but fewer than ten. The chain employs TRBV19 and TRBJ1-1; D unclear. This CDR3 has 12 residues. Trimming left V 6 bases short and J 1 base short, with 6 bases between. Germline assignment: CDR1 LNHDA and CDR2 SQIVND (reference sequence). The DNA of the CDR3 is TGTGCCAGTAGGAGCTGGAACACTGAAGCTTTCTTT. Its protein is CASRSWNTEAFF.

The chain is built from TRBV5-1 and TRBJ2-7; D might be TRBD1 (5 bases). V was shortened by 0 bases and J by 5 bases, with 12 bases between the two germline ends. The CDR3 is made up of 14 amino acids. Germline V lookup: CDR1 SGHRS, CDR2 YFSETQ. This chain's CDR3 is CASSLAGPPNEQYF. CDR3 DNA: TGCGCCAGCAGCTTGGCAGGGCCCCCTAACGAGCAGTACTTC. Drawing the rest from reference TRBV5-1 and TRBJ2-7, the complete variable domain is KAGVTQTPRYLIKTRGQQVTLSCSPISGHRSVSWYQQTPGQGLQFLFEYFSETQRNKGNFPGRFSGRQFSNSRSEMNVSTLELGDSALYLCASSLAGPPNEQYFGPGTRLTVT.

The V gene is TRBV20-1, the J gene TRBJ2-5, with TRBD2 matching over 15 bases. Germline values: CDR1 DFQATT, CDR2 SNEGSKA (reference sequence). Unmatched junction bases numbered 10, after V lost 4 bases and J lost 1 base. The CDR3 covers 18 residues. CDR3 coding DNA: TGCAGTGCTAAGGACCAGGGACTAGCGGGGGGCCCCCAAGAGACCCAGTACTTC. Its protein product is CSAKDQGLAGGPQETQYF.

This clonotype was recorded a few times. The chain employs TRBV27 and TRBJ1-1, with D possibly TRBD1 on 5 matching bases. This CDR3 is built from 14 residues. Trimming removed 10 bases at V and 1 base at J, with 16 bases between. CDR1 is MNHEY, CDR2 SMNVEV, per germline (reference sequence). CDR3 region: CATVPTAGNTEAFF. Written as DNA, the CDR3 is TGTGCCACCGTTCCGACAGCGGGGAACACTGAAGCTTTCTTT.

On this clonotype: A much larger clone is a single base away; this may be a read error. V gene TRBV20-1 combines with J gene TRBJ2-5, with 8 bases matching TRBD1. V lost 5 bases and J lost 7; bases outside the gene matches: 9. CDR3 length: 13 residues. CDR1 DFQATT and CDR2 SNEGSKA come from the germline V gene (reference sequence). CDR3 in amino acids: CSAPRQGSTTQYF. Here the CDR3 DNA reads TGCAGTGCTCCGAGACAGGGGTCAACGACCCAGTACTTC.

This clonotype has a handful of counts. The chain recombines TRBV13 with TRBJ2-6; no definite D call. The CDR3 is 16 amino acids. With 1 base removed from V and 0 bases from J, the gap between germline ends came to 7 bases. CDR1 is PRHDT, CDR2 FYEKMQ, per germline (reference sequence). The CDR3 coding sequence is TGTGCCAGCAGCTTAGATCGTCACTCTGGGGCCAACGTCCTGACTTTC. Residues: CASSLDRHSGANVLTF.

This clonotype was seen many times. The chain has TRBV7-9 and TRBJ1-1; tentatively, D is TRBD1 (6 bases). CDR3 length equals 15 residues. V lost 2 bases and J lost 2, with 12 bases in between. Germline V gives CDR1 SEHNR, CDR2 FQNEAQ (reference sequence). The DNA for the CDR3 is TGTGCCAGCAGCTTACTTACAGGGCCAAACACTGAAGCTTTCTTT. It yields the protein CASSLLTGPNTEAFF.

This clonotype came up a few times. The chain has TRBV5-1 and TRBJ1-4; D is undetermined. This CDR3 has 16 amino acids. V lost 5 bases and J lost 0, with 14 bases in between. Per germline, CDR1 SGHRS and CDR2 YFSETQ. The DNA for the CDR3 is TGCGCCAGCAGTTTTGACGGAAGGGCAACTAATGAAAAACTGTTTTTT. Translation: CASSFDGRATNEKLFF.

This clonotype appeared many times. The J gene is TRBJ2-1, the V gene TRBV28; the D gene could be TRBD1 or TRBD2 (5 bases each). The germline CDR1 and CDR2 sequences are MDHEN and SYDVKM. Trimming took 4 bases from V and 5 from J, leaving 21 bases between them. This CDR3 spans 17 amino acids. This chain's CDR3 is CASSSPSGPTPHNEQFF. CDR3 in DNA: TGTGCCAGCAGTTCTCCTTCGGGGCCAACTCCCCACAATGAGCAGTTCTTC.

This clonotype appeared many times. The chain employs TRBV20-1 and TRBJ2-3; TRBD2 agrees at 12 bases. V was pared by 6 bases and J by 3 bases, with 7 bases of the junction left unmatched. CDR1 is DFQATT, CDR2 SNEGSKA, per germline (reference sequence). This CDR3 comprises 15 residues. The CDR3 sequence: CSATFGTSGTDTQYF. In nucleotides, the CDR3 is TGCAGTGCAACGTTTGGGACTAGCGGGACAGATACGCAGTATTTT.

This clonotype has a handful of counts. CDR3: CASSPGQGALNTEAFF. The DNA for the CDR3 is TGTGCCAGCTCCCCGGGACAGGGGGCCCTGAACACTGAAGCTTTCTTT. The V call is TRBV18, the J call TRBJ1-1; 12 positions agree with TRBD1. The trim removed 6 bases at V and 0 bases at J, leaving 5 bases unmatched. The CDR3 sequence is 16 residues long. Germline V gives CDR1 KGHSH, CDR2 LQKENI.

This clonotype appeared many times. V gene TRBV28 combines with J gene TRBJ2-5, with 8 bases fitting TRBD1. Trimming at V came to 2 bases and at J to 13 bases, leaving 6 bases not matched to a gene. Germline CDR1 is MDHEN and CDR2 is SYDVKM. The CDR3 is 12 residues long. CDR3 region: CASSLGDRPSYF. In nucleotides, the CDR3 is TGTGCCAGCAGTTTAGGGGACAGGCCCTCGTACTTC.

This clonotype was observed many times. The J gene is TRBJ2-1, the V gene TRBV28, with 7 bases identical to TRBD1. CDR1 and CDR2 (germline): MDHEN, SYDVKM. The CDR3 has 16 amino acids. V was pared by 3 bases and J by 5 bases, with 10 bases of the junction left unmatched. CDR3 DNA sequence: TGTGCCAGCAGTTTTTACAGGGGAAGTTTGAACAATGAGCAGTTCTTC. This translates into CASSFYRGSLNNEQFF.

Worth noting for this clonotype: A much larger clone lies one base from this, so it may be a read error. This chain joins TRBV12-3 or TRBV12-4 and TRBJ2-5, with TRBD2 identical over 9 bases. This CDR3 comprises 15 residues. CDR3 bases: TGTGCCGGCAGTTTTGCTAGCGGGGTCCAAGAGACCCAGTACTTC. It specifies CAGSFASGVQETQYF.

This chain links TRBV6-1 with TRBJ2-1, with 10 bases fitting TRBD2. Germline loops: CDR1 MNHNS, CDR2 SASEGT. V shed 7 bases and J 4 bases; nucleotides not matched to a gene: 10. The CDR3 loop spans 16 amino acids. This CDR3 reads CASMTTASGSYNEQFF. CDR3 nucleotide sequence: TGTGCCAGCATGACTACGGCTAGCGGGAGTTACAATGAGCAGTTCTTC.

At least ten counts were recorded for this clonotype. This rearrangement joins TRBV28 to TRBJ2-7; possible D gene TRBD1, 6 bases. Germline CDR1 is MDHEN and CDR2 is SYDVKM. This CDR3 contains 21 residues. Deletions cut 6 bases from V and 6 bases from J, with 39 bases between. CDR3 residues: CASSTIQSGTRPASVFGEQYF. CDR3 DNA sequence: TGTGCCAGCAGCACTATACAGTCTGGGACAAGGCCGGCCTCGGTCTTTGGCGAGCAGTACTTC.

This chain connects TRBV19 to TRBJ2-1; 7 bases are a match to TRBD2. The germline V gene has CDR1 LNHDA and CDR2 SQIVND (reference sequence). J gave up 4 bases and V 3 bases, and 6 bases lay outside the gene matches. There are 15 residues in the CDR3. The CDR3 loop is CASSISPAGYNEQFF. CDR3 DNA sequence: TGTGCCAGTAGTATTTCACCAGCGGGGTACAATGAGCAGTTCTTC.